A single sample is the source of the 25 T cell receptor beta chains below, sequenced in a study of OX40 agonist ivuxolimab in advanced cancers. Repertoires were generated with immunoSEQ multiplex PCR, while TCRdb's copy carries only in-frame clones and drops some. The sample includes 75,000 to 100,000 clones, more than 70% of them seen just once. The sequencing here drew on CD4+ or CD8+ T cells sorted from blood, taken in a trial of the OX40 agonist ivuxolimab. These receptors were obtained from an adult with an advanced solid tumor such as melanoma, head and neck, liver or kidney cancer.

This clone has just one count. This chain uses TRBV19 with TRBJ2-5; D is uncertain. Germline-derived CDR1 and CDR2 are LNHDA and SQIVND (reference sequence). Trimming pared 2 bases from V and 2 bases from J, leaving 9 bases between. This CDR3 comprises 14 residues. The CDR3 protein is CASSIRGLQETQYF. The CDR3 nucleotides read TGTGCCAGTAGTATACGAGGCTTACAAGAGACCCAGTACTTC.

The chain links TRBV10-3 to TRBJ2-2; 11 nucleotides line up with TRBD1. The CDR3 extends over 17 amino acids. Germline-derived CDR1 and CDR2 are ENHRY and SYGVKD. The J segment lost 6 bases and the V segment lost 6 bases, leaving 12 bases of the junction unmatched. This CDR3 reads CAISGRTGGIDSGELFF. DNA of the CDR3: TGTGCCATCAGCGGCCGGACAGGGGGCATAGACTCCGGGGAGCTGTTTTTT.

V gene TRBV27 combines with J gene TRBJ1-5; D unresolved. The CDR3 loop spans 13 amino acids. The V end lost 5 bases, the J end lost 0 bases, and 5 bases lay between the germline ends. Germline CDR1 reads MNHEY; CDR2 reads SMNVEV (reference sequence). CDR3 protein: CASSPYSNQPQHF. CDR3 DNA sequence: TGTGCCAGCAGTCCCTATAGCAATCAGCCCCAGCATTTT.

The CDR3 DNA reads as TGCGCCAGCAGCCACTGGGACAGGGGGAGAGAAAAACTGTTTTTT. Translation: CASSHWDRGREKLFF. The chain is built from TRBV4-1 and TRBJ1-4; 11 bases align to TRBD1. The CDR3 length is 15 residues. Germline CDR1 MGHRA, CDR2 YSYEKL. Losses at the gene ends were 3 bases for V and 8 bases for J; bases not matched to a gene: 5.

Only a few counts were recorded for this clone. The rearrangement uses TRBV4-2 and TRBJ2-1; 7 bases match TRBD2. CDR3 size: 15 residues. Trimming cost V 1 base and J 7 bases; bases outside gene matches: 7. Germline assignment: CDR1 LGHNA and CDR2 YNFKEQ. CDR3 in DNA: TGTGCCAGCAGCCAAGGGGAGGGCTCGGAGAATGAGCAGTTCTTC. It encodes CASSQGEGSENEQFF.

The rearrangement links TRBV11-3 to TRBJ2-7; a possible D gene is TRBD1 (5 bases). The CDR3 extends over 13 amino acids. Between the trimmed V and J ends, which lost 5 bases and 6 bases, there was a span of 14 bases. Germline CDR1 and CDR2: SGHNT and YENEEA. The CDR3 loop is CASSLSQGIEQYF. For the CDR3, the DNA is TGTGCCAGCAGCCTGAGTCAGGGCATCGAGCAGTACTTC.

The chain uses TRBV28 and TRBJ1-1; perhaps TRBD1 as D (5 bases). The V end lost 4 bases, the J end lost 5 bases, and 20 bases lay between the germline ends. The CDR3 is 16 amino acids. Germline V gene sequence: CDR1 MDHEN, CDR2 SYDVKM. The CDR3 sequence: CASSSPGGGDWTEAFF. For the CDR3, the DNA is TGTGCCAGCAGTTCACCCGGGGGTGGGGATTGGACTGAAGCTTTCTTT.

V gene TRBV4-1 combines with J gene TRBJ1-1; D remains unclear. Trimming left V 6 bases short and J 7 bases short, with 9 bases between. This CDR3 comprises 11 residues. CDR1 and CDR2 (germline): MGHRA, YSYEKL. CDR3 sequence: CASRGGVEAFF. The CDR3 bases are TGCGCCAGCAGGGGCGGGGTTGAAGCTTTCTTT.

This clone rates as medium-sized (0.01 to 0.1%). The chain uses TRBV7-9 and TRBJ1-2; 8 bases match TRBD1. Germline V CDR1 and CDR2: SEHNR, FQNEAQ (reference sequence). Trimming removed 5 bases from V and 6 bases from J; junction bases left unmatched: 8. This CDR3 is 14 amino acids long. CDR3 region: CASSMTGDGNGYTF. The CDR3, as DNA: TGTGCCAGCAGCATGACAGGGGACGGGAATGGCTACACCTTC. Drawing the rest from reference TRBV7-9 and TRBJ1-2, the complete variable domain is DTGVSQNPRHKITKRGQNVTFRCDPISEHNRLYWYRQTLGQGPEFLTYFQNEAQLEKSRLLSDRFSAERPKGSFSTLEIQRTEQGDSAMYLCASSMTGDGNGYTFGSGTRLTVV.

The chain couples TRBV5-1 to TRBJ2-1; D is possibly TRBD2 (5 bases). CDR3 length: 15 residues. CDR1 and CDR2 from the germline V gene are SGHRS and YFSETQ. The germline V and J ends were trimmed by 2 bases and 0 bases, with 9 bases remaining between them. CDR3 coding DNA: TGCGCCAGCAGCTTCCCCAGCGGCTCCTACAATGAGCAGTTCTTC. Protein: CASSFPSGSYNEQFF.

This chain uses TRBV5-6 with TRBJ2-2; D may be TRBD1 (6 bases). The germline gives CDR1 SGHDT, CDR2 YYEEEE. Trimming took 1 base from V and 3 from J, leaving 10 bases between them. CDR3 length: 15 residues. CDR3 sequence reads: CASSLSTGHTGELFF. The CDR3 DNA reads as TGTGCCAGCAGCTTGAGTACAGGGCACACCGGGGAGCTGTTTTTT.

The V and J genes are TRBV19 and TRBJ1-6; D is unresolved. Germline V gene data show CDR1 as LNHDA and CDR2 as SQIVND (reference sequence). Between the trimmed V and J ends, which lost 7 bases and 5 bases, there was a span of 12 bases. This CDR3 spans 14 amino acids. The CDR3 is CASNRRSNNSPLHF. DNA for the CDR3: TGTGCCAGTAACCGCAGGAGCAATAATTCACCCCTCCACTTT. Full variable domain (remainder filled in from reference TRBV19 and TRBJ1-6): DGGITQSPKYLFRKEGQNVTLSCEQNLNHDAMYWYRQDPGQGLRLIYYSQIVNDFQKGDIAEGYSVSREKKESFPLTVTSAQKNPTAFYLCASNRRSNNSPLHFGNGTRLTVT.

The V gene is TRBV2, the J gene TRBJ2-5; 11 bases are shared with TRBD1. V lost 8 bases and J lost 5; bases outside the gene matches: 4. CDR1 is SNHLY, CDR2 FYNNEI, per germline. This CDR3 contains 13 residues. DNA of the CDR3: TGTGCCAGCGGACAGGGGGCAGGGGAGACCCAGTACTTC. It translates to CASGQGAGETQYF.

J is TRBJ1-1 and V is TRBV5-1; 11 bases align to TRBD1. This CDR3 is 14 amino acids long. Germline lookup yields CDR1 SGHRS and CDR2 YFSETQ. Trimming removed 0 bases from V and 6 bases from J; junction bases left unmatched: 1. CDR3 DNA: TGCGCCAGCAGCTTGGCGGGACAGGGGGCTGAAGCTTTCTTT. Its protein product is CASSLAGQGAEAFF.

This chain joins TRBV5-6 and TRBJ2-7; perhaps TRBD1 as D (5 bases). The CDR3 totals 13 residues. Germline V lookup: CDR1 SGHDT, CDR2 YYEEEE. The V gene lost 0 bases and the J gene lost 4 bases, with 8 bases spanning the gap. The CDR3 bases are TGTGCCAGCAGCTTGGGACAGAGATACGAGCAGTACTTC. This encodes CASSLGQRYEQYF.

This chain connects TRBV5-1 to TRBJ2-5, with 7 positions matching TRBD1. J was trimmed by 4 bases and V by 0 bases; bases with no gene match: 0. CDR3 length: 13 amino acids. Germline V gene data show CDR1 as SGHRS and CDR2 as YFSETQ. CDR3 nucleotides: TGCGCCAGCAGCTTGGGACAGGGAGAGACCCAGTACTTC. Protein: CASSLGQGETQYF.

This chain links TRBV5-1 with TRBJ1-1, with TRBD1 identical over 8 bases. With 5 bases clipped from V and 2 bases from J, the junction kept 5 bases outside the gene matches. This CDR3 region has 14 residues. The germline gives CDR1 SGHRS, CDR2 YFSETQ. The CDR3 DNA follows: TGCGCCAGCAGGGCCGGGACAGGAAACACTGAAGCTTTCTTT. Amino acids: CASRAGTGNTEAFF.

V gene TRBV5-1 combines with J gene TRBJ2-2, with D possibly matching TRBD1 (6 bases). V was clipped by 4 bases and J by 0 bases, with 13 bases between them. This CDR3 is built from 16 residues. Germline V gene sequence: CDR1 SGHRS, CDR2 YFSETQ. CDR3 loop: CASSLRGNSNTGELFF. CDR3 in DNA: TGCGCCAGCAGCCTCAGGGGAAACTCGAACACCGGGGAGCTGTTTTTT.

The V and J genes are TRBV18 and TRBJ1-1; D is unclear. The CDR3 has 11 residues. Trimming removed 2 bases at V and 14 bases at J, with 12 bases between. Germline CDR1 KGHSH, CDR2 LQKENI. CDR3 sequence reads: CASSPGEVRFF. Written as DNA, the CDR3 is TGTGCCAGCTCACCAGGCGAGGTCAGATTCTTT. Full variable domain (remainder filled in from reference TRBV18 and TRBJ1-1): NAGVMQNPRHLVRRRGQEARLRCSPMKGHSHVYWYRQLPEEGLKFMVYLQKENIIDESGMPKERFSAEFPKEGPSILRIQQVVRGDSAAYFCASSPGEVRFFGQGTRLTVV.

This rearrangement joins TRBV9 to TRBJ1-2; 7 bases fit TRBD1. With V trimmed by 2 bases and J by 2 bases, 3 bases remained unmatched. The CDR3 is made up of 14 amino acids. The germline gives CDR1 SGDLS, CDR2 YYNGEE. CDR3 region: CASSVTGFNYGYTF. The CDR3 DNA reads as TGTGCCAGCAGCGTGACAGGGTTCAACTATGGCTACACCTTC.

This sequence joins TRBV6-5 and TRBJ2-7, with 7 bases fitting TRBD1. V shed 4 bases and J 5 bases; nucleotides not matched to a gene: 5. Germline assignment: CDR1 MNHEY and CDR2 SVGAGI. This CDR3 region has 13 residues. The CDR3 loop is CASSLRGRNEQYF. The CDR3 coding sequence is TGTGCCAGCAGTTTAAGGGGGCGTAACGAGCAGTACTTC.

V and J are TRBV5-1 and TRBJ2-1, with D possibly TRBD2 on 7 matching bases. Trimming took off 2 bases at V and 0 bases at J, with 12 bases between the two ends. The CDR3 is 16 amino acids. Germline assignment: CDR1 SGHRS and CDR2 YFSETQ. The CDR3 DNA sequence: TGCGCCAGCAGCTTAGGAGCGGGACACTCCTACAATGAGCAGTTCTTC. Its translation: CASSLGAGHSYNEQFF.

This chain uses TRBV5-1 with TRBJ2-1; D gene uncertain. CDR1 and CDR2 (germline): SGHRS, YFSETQ. This CDR3 comprises 15 residues. V was trimmed by 2 bases and J by 10 bases, leaving 19 bases between them. CDR3 nucleotide sequence: TGCGCCAGCAGCTTTGGAGCGCCCCCTACAATCGAGCAGTTCTTC. It is translated as CASSFGAPPTIEQFF.

This sequence joins TRBV13 and TRBJ2-5; 9 bases map to TRBD2. Near its end, the DNA agrees better with TRBJ2-7, so the J call may be wrong. The CDR3 totals 16 residues. The germline CDR1 and CDR2 sequences are PRHDT and FYEKMQ (reference sequence). This CDR3 is CASSLGTLAGTYEQYF. CDR3 DNA sequence: TGTGCCAGCAGCTTAGGGACCCTAGCGGGAACCTACGAGCAGTACTTC.

The chain links TRBV7-9 to TRBJ2-3; D gene ambiguous. V lost 10 bases and J lost 2, with 7 bases in between. CDR3 length: 11 amino acids. In germline, CDR1 is SEHNR, CDR2 FQNEAQ (reference sequence). CDR3 loop: CAIQYTDTQYF. The CDR3 DNA reads TGTGCCATCCAGTACACAGATACGCAGTATTTT.